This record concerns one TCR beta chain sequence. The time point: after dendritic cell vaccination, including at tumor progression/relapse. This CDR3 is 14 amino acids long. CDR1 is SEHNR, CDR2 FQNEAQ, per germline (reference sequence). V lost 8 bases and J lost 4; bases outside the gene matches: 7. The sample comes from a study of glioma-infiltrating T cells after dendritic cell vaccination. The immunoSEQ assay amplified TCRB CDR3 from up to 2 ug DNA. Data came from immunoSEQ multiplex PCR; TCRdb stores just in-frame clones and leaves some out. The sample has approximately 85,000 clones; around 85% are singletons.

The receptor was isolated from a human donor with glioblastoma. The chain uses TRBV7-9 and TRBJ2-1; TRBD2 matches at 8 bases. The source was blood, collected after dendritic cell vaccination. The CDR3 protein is CASGTGGGYNEQFF. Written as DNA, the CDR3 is TGTGCCAGCGGTACGGGAGGGGGTTACAATGAGCAGTTCTTC.